The entry below describes one T cell receptor (beta chain). Its binding antigen is unknown. Per-nucleotide qualities are absent, and no much larger clonotype sits a single base away. The immunoSEQ Assay, a bias-controlled multiplex PCR, was used to amplify TCRbeta CDR3 regions from genomic DNA. The source study handled its data this way. The number of nucleated cells in each sample was estimated by amplification of reference gene primers within the assay. Sequence reads were collapsed and filtered to measure the absolute abundance of every unique TCRbeta CDR3 rearrangement. For each sample, productive Simpson clonality was calculated as the square root of Simpson's diversity index over productive rearrangements. Entries here come from immuneACCESS through TCRdb and include only in-frame sequences with V and J called. Some clones fail to appear in such tables; in the studies checked, an unresolved V gene covers under half of the shortfall, and the cause of the remainder is unknown. V, J and clone size are taken as reported in that table, and D and trimming were inferred from the DNA itself. This sample has fewer than 300,000 clones in its table, and approximately 91% of those were observed once. About 2.3% of the sample comes from the top ten.

Based on the germline V gene (reference sequence), the CDR1 and CDR2 sequences are WNHNN and SYGVQD. The CDR3 measures 18 amino acids from cysteine to phenylalanine. Just the 54-base CDR3 DNA is kept, in frame starting at base 1. V lost 1 base and J lost 2 bases, and the count of bases not matched to a germline gene is 6. This sample is drawn from a study of blood T cell repertoires in COVID-19 (dated by TCRdb to about 2020). Background for the entire study: Samples covering the acute and convalescent phases of COVID-19 were provided by collaborators in the United States, Italy and Spain. The dataset comprised deeply sampled blood TCRbeta repertoires from subjects exposed to, actively infected with, or recovered from COVID-19. The repertoires were released in a freely available public database intended as a resource for research on the immune response to SARS-CoV-2. The material from the prospective study consisted of cDNA or gDNA derived from T cells, B-cell-depleted T cells, or PBMCs. Where available, HLA class I and class II types were taken from metadata supplied by the sample provider and were not determined by assay-based typing. Sample metadata almost always included a de-identified subject ID, COVID-19 status, age in years and sex. The samples were drawn from the first 160 participants of the ongoing ImmuneRACE study and from 1,254 subjects provided by 6 global collaborators. Summary of the overall study and its limitations: The amount of clinical and demographic metadata varied by source and participant and was provided uncurated.

Participants in the prospective study were aged about 18 to 95 years, lived in under 30 United States geographic areas, and enrolled through a virtual design. Cohort assignment in the prospective study relied on participant-reported clinical history from a screening survey and a study questionnaire. In the prospective study, whole blood, serum and a nasopharyngeal or oropharyngeal swab were collected from each participant by mobile phlebotomists. Participants in the prospective study had the option to provide additional blood draws and questionnaires over a 2-month period. Before DNA extraction, blood samples from the prospective study were shipped at room temperature or frozen.

This chain joins TRBV10-1 to TRBJ1-4; 11 middle bases align to TRBD1. This clonotype was sampled from a middle-aged woman with acute COVID-19. The sample comprised PBMCs or T cells enriched from blood (not recorded which). The DNA sequence reads TGCGCCAGCAGTGAGTGGGGGACAGGGGGATCCACTAATGAAAAACTGTTTTTT. The translation is CASSEWGTGGSTNEKLFF.